The 7 T cell receptor beta chains below were found in one sample sequenced in a study of STAT3 mutations in large granular lymphocyte leukemia. Findings and limits, study-wide: At least one immunodominant TCR beta clonotype appeared in every T-cell large granular lymphocyte leukemia patient.

No antigen is known for these receptors. Assay: immunoSEQ multiplex PCR; the TCRdb copy retains only in-frame clones and omits some. The sample yields tens of thousands of clones, around 93% seen once. Sequencing was carried out using peripheral blood mononuclear cells. The receptors shown here come from a man between 35 and 55 years old with T-cell large granular lymphocyte leukemia. Some clones in this sample may be carry-over from other donors' samples.

The chain combines TRBV9 with TRBJ1-2; tentatively, D is TRBD1 (6 bases). V shed 4 bases and J shed 7 bases, with 20 bases lying between them. This CDR3 is built from 15 residues. Germline V gene lookup returns CDR1 SGDLS and CDR2 YYNGEE. The CDR3 loop is CASSPQGSEGGGYTF. CDR3 in DNA: TGTGCCAGCAGCCCACAGGGATCGGAAGGGGGTGGCTACACCTTC.

The rearrangement uses TRBV11-2 and TRBJ2-1; D is ambiguous. V shed 4 bases and J shed 0 bases, with 10 bases lying between them. This CDR3 is 15 amino acids long. Germline-derived CDR1 and CDR2 are SGHAT and FQNNGV. The CDR3 sequence: CASSSSRSSYNEQFF. The CDR3 DNA sequence: TGTGCCAGCAGCTCAAGCCGGAGCTCCTACAATGAGCAGTTCTTC.

V and J are TRBV4-1 and TRBJ1-2; possibly TRBD1 for D (5 bases). Trimming stripped 5 bases from V and 5 bases from J, with 15 bases between. The CDR3 contains 14 residues. From germline, CDR1 is MGHRA and CDR2 YSYEKL. The CDR3 protein is CASSSARVGYGYTF. The CDR3 DNA follows: TGCGCCAGCAGCTCCGCCAGGGTAGGGTATGGCTACACCTTC.

This clone was observed a single time. J is TRBJ2-3 and V is TRBV7-2; D call uncertain. Germline loops: CDR1 SGHTA, CDR2 FQGNSA. CDR3 length: 15 amino acids. Trimming stripped 4 bases from V and 1 base from J, with 12 bases between. CDR3 DNA sequence: TGTGCCAGCAGCTCCCGGTCGGCCCGCACAGATACGCAGTATTTT. Its translation is CASSSRSARTDTQYF.

This sequence joins TRBV7-2 and TRBJ1-5; D is perhaps TRBD1 (5 bases). V was cut by 1 base and J by 5 bases, with 15 bases left in between. Germline CDR1 SGHTA, CDR2 FQGNSA. The CDR3 extends over 16 amino acids. The CDR3 spells CASSLVRAGWDQPQHF. CDR3 in DNA: TGTGCCAGCAGCTTAGTCAGGGCTGGTTGGGATCAGCCCCAGCATTTT.

The chain combines TRBV11-3 with TRBJ2-5; the match to TRBD1 covers 7 bases. Germline CDR1 SGHNT, CDR2 YENEEA. The V segment lost 4 bases and the J segment 3 bases; nucleotides outside the gene matches: 2. The CDR3 consists of 13 residues. CDR3 in amino acids: CASSSGTEETQYF. The CDR3 DNA reads as TGTGCCAGCAGCTCTGGGACAGAAGAGACCCAGTACTTC. The entire variable domain, with the rest obtained from reference TRBV11-3 and TRBJ2-5, is as follows: EAGVVQSPRYKIIEKKQPVAFWCNPISGHNTLYWYLQNLGQGPELLIRYENEEAVDDSQLPKDRFSAERLKGVDSTLKIQPAELGDSAVYLCASSSGTEETQYFGPGTRLLVL.

J is TRBJ1-6 and V is TRBV5-1, with 7 bases that match TRBD1. Germline CDR1 and CDR2: SGHRS and YFSETQ. The junction had 7 bases not matched to a gene; V was cut back by 0 bases and J by 10 bases. The CDR3 runs 15 residues. Here the CDR3 reads CASSLEGAGWSPLHF. CDR3 in DNA: TGCGCCAGCAGCTTGGAGGGGGCAGGCTGGTCACCCCTCCACTTT.